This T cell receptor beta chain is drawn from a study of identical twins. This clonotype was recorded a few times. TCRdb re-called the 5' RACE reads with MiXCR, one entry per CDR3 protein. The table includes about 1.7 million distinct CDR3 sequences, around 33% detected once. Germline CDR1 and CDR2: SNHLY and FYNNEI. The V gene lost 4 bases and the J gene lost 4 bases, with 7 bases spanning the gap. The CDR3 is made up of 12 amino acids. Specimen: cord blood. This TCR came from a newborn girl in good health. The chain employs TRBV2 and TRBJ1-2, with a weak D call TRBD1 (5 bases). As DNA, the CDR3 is TGTGCCAGCAGTGCAGGGACCTATGGCTACACCTTC. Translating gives CASSAGTYGYTF.